The entry that follows covers one TCR beta chain sequence. Original processing methods: Amplified reference gene primers provided the basis for estimating nucleated cell counts. Profiled with immunoSEQ multiplex PCR; TCRdb holds only in-frame clones, not every one. Clonal size and the V and J genes are those of that table, whereas D and trimming came from the DNA. There are approximately 62,000 clones in the sample; around 74% occur only once, and approximately 6.8% lies in the top ten. This sample was taken from a study of blood T cell repertoires in COVID-19. Looking at the study overall: COVID-19 samples collected from the United States, Italy and Spain covered acute and convalescent phases. In each case, the material was cDNA or gDNA derived from T cells, B-cell-depleted T cells, or PBMCs.

The sequencing input was peripheral blood. The sequence was obtained from a woman between 50 and 59 years old with active or convalescent COVID-19.

DNA for the CDR3: TGTGCCAGCAGCTTCCGACCACAGGGGACTGAAGCTTTCTTT. Its protein is CASSFRPQGTEAFF. The chain is built from TRBV12-1 and TRBJ1-1; the table's D call, TRBD1, was not checked against the DNA. TRBV12-1 is assigned pseudogene status. The CDR3 runs to 14 residues.